Listed below are T cell receptor beta chains from one sample, sequenced in a study of cytomegalovirus exposure and HLA in healthy donors. Method: immunoSEQ multiplex PCR; TCRdb's copy keeps in-frame clones and lacks some. The sample records 60,000 or so clones, around nine tenths being singletons. The sample taken for sequencing was PBMCs. The source is a woman in her twenties or thirties in good health and CMV-seronegative. Each CDR3 is given with its conserved first and last residue. Each record gives: clone size, D gene, V gene, J gene, CDR3 protein, CDR3 DNA. The D gene is left open where the match is weak. Not all rows give a size; the values are once, few, many and, for expanded clones, a class.

abundance: -; d_gene: -; v_gene: TRBV7-2; j_gene: TRBJ1-1; CDR3aa: CASSLGTANTEAFF; CDR3nt: TGTGCCAGCAGCTTAGGAACAGCGAACACTGAAGCTTTCTTT
abundance: -; d_gene: TRBD2; v_gene: TRBV28; j_gene: TRBJ2-7; CDR3aa: CASSMGLAGNYEQYF; CDR3nt: TGTGCCAGCAGCATGGGACTAGCGGGGAACTACGAGCAGTACTTC
abundance: -; d_gene: -; v_gene: TRBV10-3; j_gene: TRBJ1-2; CDR3aa: CAISPGVNYGYTF; CDR3nt: TGTGCCATCAGCCCGGGGGTTAACTATGGCTACACCTTC
abundance: -; d_gene: -; v_gene: TRBV6-1; j_gene: TRBJ1-5; CDR3aa: CASSEAVTGVRQPQHF; CDR3nt: TGTGCCAGCAGTGAAGCGGTTACGGGGGTCCGTCAGCCCCAGCATTTT
abundance: -; d_gene: TRBD2; v_gene: TRBV9; j_gene: TRBJ2-1; CDR3aa: CASSSDQQAGGYNEQFF; CDR3nt: TGTGCCAGCAGCTCTGATCAGCAAGCGGGAGGGTACAATGAGCAGTTCTTC
abundance: -; d_gene: -; v_gene: TRBV11-2; j_gene: TRBJ1-2; CDR3aa: CASTQAGVVGYTF; CDR3nt: TGTGCCAGCACCCAAGCCGGGGTCGTGGGCTACACCTTC
abundance: once; d_gene: TRBD2; v_gene: TRBV10-1; j_gene: TRBJ2-1; CDR3aa: CASPGSSSGLEYNEQFF; CDR3nt: TGCGCCAGCCCGGGGTCGTCTAGCGGCCTTGAATACAATGAGCAGTTCTTC
abundance: -; d_gene: TRBD1; v_gene: TRBV6-5; j_gene: TRBJ2-7; CDR3aa: CASSYSTGGGYEQYF; CDR3nt: TGTGCCAGCAGTTACTCGACAGGGGGCGGCTACGAGCAGTACTTC
abundance: medium-sized; d_gene: -; v_gene: TRBV9; j_gene: TRBJ2-7; CDR3aa: CASSVSYRESREQYF; CDR3nt: TGTGCCAGCAGCGTATCTTACAGAGAGTCTCGGGAGCAGTACTTC
abundance: -; d_gene: -; v_gene: TRBV28; j_gene: TRBJ1-3; CDR3aa: CASSLPEALGNTIYF; CDR3nt: TGTGCCAGCAGTTTACCCGAGGCTTTGGGAAACACCATATATTTT
abundance: -; d_gene: -; v_gene: TRBV19; j_gene: TRBJ2-5; CDR3aa: CASSIVLEETQYF; CDR3nt: TGTGCCAGTAGTATAGTACTAGAAGAGACCCAGTACTTC
abundance: -; d_gene: TRBD2; v_gene: TRBV9; j_gene: TRBJ2-1; CDR3aa: CASSPGDGRAVYEQFF; CDR3nt: TGTGCCAGCAGCCCCGGGGACGGGAGGGCCGTGTATGAGCAGTTCTTC
abundance: -; d_gene: -; v_gene: TRBV28; j_gene: TRBJ1-1; CDR3aa: CASSLSPGGAFF; CDR3nt: TGTGCCAGCAGTTTATCCCCCGGGGGAGCTTTCTTT
abundance: once; d_gene: TRBD2; v_gene: TRBV4-3; j_gene: TRBJ2-3; CDR3aa: CASSQAWPGTSGTSTDTQYF; CDR3nt: TGCGCCAGCAGCCAGGCTTGGCCCGGGACTAGCGGAACTAGCACAGATACGCAGTATTTT
abundance: -; d_gene: -; v_gene: TRBV18; j_gene: TRBJ2-7; CDR3aa: CASSPPGVNNFLGQYF; CDR3nt: TGTGCCAGCTCACCACCGGGCGTAAATAACTTCCTGGGGCAGTACTTC
abundance: -; d_gene: -; v_gene: TRBV9; j_gene: TRBJ2-7; CDR3aa: CASSPTSINYEQYF; CDR3nt: TGTGCCAGCAGCCCTACCTCCATAAACTACGAGCAGTACTTC
abundance: -; d_gene: -; v_gene: TRBV14; j_gene: TRBJ1-1; CDR3aa: CASSQDPGRFDGGKDFF; CDR3nt: TGTGCCAGCAGCCAAGATCCGGGGCGCTTCGACGGGGGAAAGGACTTCTTT
abundance: few; d_gene: TRBD2; v_gene: TRBV27; j_gene: TRBJ2-6; CDR3aa: CASSLSGVSGANVLTF; CDR3nt: TGTGCCAGCAGTTTGAGCGGGGTCTCTGGGGCCAACGTCCTGACTTTC
abundance: -; d_gene: -; v_gene: TRBV30; j_gene: TRBJ2-7; CDR3aa: CAWTSGPPYEQYF; CDR3nt: TGTGCCTGGACCTCAGGGCCTCCCTACGAGCAGTACTTC
abundance: once; d_gene: -; v_gene: TRBV12-2; j_gene: TRBJ2-3; CDR3aa: CASLPAGGPSGDTQYF; CDR3nt: TGTGCAAGTCTCCCAGCGGGAGGGCCAAGTGGGGATACGCAGTATTTT
abundance: -; d_gene: -; v_gene: TRBV18; j_gene: TRBJ2-7; CDR3aa: CASSPPGLMGYEQYF; CDR3nt: TGTGCCAGCTCACCACCGGGACTCATGGGCTACGAGCAGTACTTC
abundance: -; d_gene: -; v_gene: TRBV27; j_gene: TRBJ2-1; CDR3aa: CASSGALNEQFF; CDR3nt: TGTGCCAGCAGTGGGGCGCTCAATGAGCAGTTCTTC
abundance: -; d_gene: TRBD2; v_gene: TRBV7-2; j_gene: TRBJ2-1; CDR3aa: CASSLGPQGAGGRYEQFF; CDR3nt: TGTGCCAGCAGCTTAGGCCCCCAAGGGGCGGGAGGACGCTATGAGCAGTTCTTC
abundance: once; d_gene: TRBD2; v_gene: TRBV7-2; j_gene: TRBJ2-7; CDR3aa: CASSFQRGAYEQYF; CDR3nt: TGTGCCAGCAGCTTTCAGCGGGGTGCCTACGAGCAGTACTTC
abundance: -; d_gene: -; v_gene: TRBV7-6; j_gene: TRBJ2-3; CDR3aa: CASSRRDSEADTQYF; CDR3nt: TGTGCCAGCAGCCGCCGGGACTCTGAAGCAGATACGCAGTATTTT